This T cell receptor (beta chain) was observed in a study of identical twins. Study-level results: For zero-insertion analyses, partial confounding could come from invariant MAIT and iNKT cells. The analysis was cross-sectional rather than longitudinal within donors. Models underestimated how often monozygotic twins shared out-of-frame TCR alpha. Within cord blood, abundant beta clonotypes carried fewer insertions, but memory repertoires showed no such trend.

About this clonotype: Its cognate antigen is unknown.

This CDR3 is 16 amino acids long. The germline CDR1 and CDR2 sequences are LGHDT and YNNKEL (reference sequence). The V and J ends lost 2 bases and 5 bases, in that order; junction bases with no gene match: 11. TCRdb reprocessed the 5' RACE reads with MiXCR, giving one entry per CDR3 protein. The table has 210,000 or so distinct CDR3 sequences, 7.5% seen once. Another study also made use of these data, one on yellow fever vaccine responses in identical twins.

Sequenced input: memory (CD45RO+) T cells sorted from blood. The chain is built from TRBV3-1 and TRBJ2-5; 7 bases are a match to TRBD2. This clonotype was sampled from a woman aged 18-30 years in good health. DNA for the CDR3: TGTGCCAGCAGCCAAAGTAGGCTGGCCGGGGGGGAGACCCAGTACTTC. Translating it yields CASSQSRLAGGETQYF.